The sequence of this T cell receptor (beta chain) was determined in a study of blood T cell repertoires in COVID-19. Background on the study: From T cells, B-cell-depleted T cells, or PBMCs came the material, which was cDNA or gDNA.

The V gene end was trimmed by 3 bases and the J gene end by 10 bases; junction bases not matched to a gene: 9. CDR1 and CDR2 from the germline V gene are SQVTM and ANQGSEA. This CDR3 has 14 residues. TCRdb keeps only in-frame clones here, not all; method: immunoSEQ multiplex PCR. The data hold some 300,000 clones, with more than 85% observed a single time. Sequencing was performed on peripheral blood. The sequence came from a man between 65 and 80 years old with acute or convalescent COVID-19. The chain links TRBV29-1 to TRBJ2-2; 9 bases are a match to TRBD2. For the CDR3, the DNA is TGCAGCGTTGACAAGGGGGTAGCGGGGGAGGAGCTGTTTTTT. Encoded protein: CSVDKGVAGEELFF.